This T cell receptor beta chain appears in the sequencing data of a study of brain T cells in children with intractable seizures. Time point in this sample: blood from clinic visit 5 months post-surgery; TSC patient then seizure free. This table comes from immunoSEQ multiplex PCR, and its TCRdb copy is limited to in-frame clones, with some not included. The data hold a few hundred thousand clones, with over 90% observed a single time. This CDR3 comprises 17 residues. V shed 5 bases, J shed 3 bases, and the junction held 9 bases outside the gene matches. From germline, CDR1 is SGHTA and CDR2 FQGNSA. The sequence came from a boy in the first two years of life with tuberous sclerosis and intractable seizures. This material consisted of peripheral blood, taken about 5 months after surgery. V and J are TRBV7-2 and TRBJ2-1, with 11 nucleotides matching TRBD2. The CDR3 region has the DNA TGTGCCAGCAGCCCGCAAAGGCTAGCGGGGGGCTACAATGAGCAGTTCTTC. As protein: CASSPQRLAGGYNEQFF.